This entry concerns a single T cell receptor (beta chain). This specimen belongs to a study of radiotherapy plus CTLA-4 blockade in lung cancer. CDR1 is SEHNR and CDR2 is FQNEAQ in the germline V gene (reference sequence). V shed 3 bases and J shed 0 bases, with 11 bases lying between them. The CDR3 extends over 16 amino acids. Data came from immunoSEQ multiplex PCR; TCRdb stores just in-frame clones and leaves some out. The table shows 35,000 to 50,000 clones, with approximately 70% occurring only once. V usage is TRBV7-9 and J usage is TRBJ1-4, with D maybe TRBD1 (5 bases). Sequencing was performed on peripheral blood, taken from a patient treated with radiotherapy plus ipilimumab. The TCR was taken from a human donor with non-small cell lung cancer who had a complete response to radiotherapy plus ipilimumab. As DNA, the CDR3 is TGTGCCAGCAGCTTTCAGGGCACTTCAACTAATGAAAAACTGTTTTTT. Translating gives CASSFQGTSTNEKLFF.